This T cell receptor beta chain was identified in a study of T cell repertoires in cytomegalovirus infection (dated by TCRdb to about 2019). Describing the broader study: Peptide stimulations targeted recently identified HLA-C-restricted CMV epitopes, whose presentation resists viral immunomodulation, together with well-studied HLA-B-restricted epitopes. Donor HLA type was relevant to the analysis, as public TCR beta signatures indicated carriage of CMV infection together with the matching HLA type.

Sequenced on an Illumina HiSeq 1500. TCRdb trimmed the raw reads at Q25, called clones with MiXCR and kept productive beta chains. For every CDR3 protein sequence, its rows merge into one entry that carries the most common genes and DNA. This sample holds about 480,000 distinct CDR3 sequences; roughly a third were observed only once. The leading ten clones occupy 17% of the sample. As for this clonotype: It lacks a known antigen. It has no much larger one-base neighbor in the sample; base qualities were not kept.

What the work shows at the level of the full study, not this receptor alone: Carriers of CMV infection plus the relevant HLA type were discriminated by the cumulative frequency of public TCR beta family members in the study cohort and in an independent 352-donor cohort. In the ex vivo response, HLA-C-restricted CMV-specific TCR beta clonotypes were dominant, and in two of eight donors the single most frequent clonotype came from this HLA-C-restricted group.

The germline V gene sets CDR1 to SGHRS and CDR2 to YFSETQ. V lost 4 bases and J lost 4 bases; the stretch between them is 17 bases long. Reading from cysteine to phenylalanine, the CDR3 counts 15 amino acids. Just CDR3 DNA is preserved here, 45 bases in frame from base 1. The treatment or condition label on this specimen signifies: in vitro stimulation with specific CMV peptide epitopes to enrich CMV-specific T cells. This specimen consisted of cultured PBMCs, obtained from culture after CMV antigen stimulation. The receptor was isolated from a human donor in good health (CMV status not recorded). Some clones in this sample may be carry-over from other donors' samples. The chain uses TRBV5-1 and TRBJ1-1; TRBD1 could be the D gene, as 6 bases match. For the CDR3, the sequence is CASSPGEGVGTEAFF. The DNA sequence follows: TGCGCCAGCAGCCCTGGCGAGGGGGTCGGCACTGAAGCTTTCTTT.